The 9 T cell receptor beta chains listed next were all sequenced from one sample in a study of T cells in Graves' hyperthyroidism and ophthalmopathy. Amplification yielded TCR beta CDR3 regions, with RNA transcripts as the source. HTBI primers were used for first-round RT-PCR of the TCR CDR3. TCRdb passed the multiplex PCR reads through MiXCR, listing each CDR3 protein once. The data show around 600,000 distinct CDR3 sequences, with 15% to 20% seen just once and under 3.5% held by the top ten. Sequencing was done on a sample of blood. The receptors shown here come from a middle-aged woman with Graves' ophthalmopathy.

As regards this clonotype: Given a much more abundant clone one base away, this may be a read error. The CDR3 region is CASSLGNYNEQFF. Written as DNA, the CDR3 is TGTGCCAGCAGCCTCGGGAACTACAATGAGCAGTTCTTC. J is TRBJ2-1 and V is TRBV7-9; TRBD2 might be the D (5 bases). CDR3 length: 13 amino acids. The V gene lost 5 bases and the J gene lost 3 bases, with 8 bases spanning the gap. From germline, CDR1 is SEHNR and CDR2 FQNEAQ (reference sequence).

In its sample, this clonotype was seen many times. The V gene is TRBV6-1, the J gene TRBJ2-7; 10 nucleotides align to TRBD1. The junction had 4 bases not matched to a gene; V was cut back by 6 bases and J by 2 bases. Germline CDR1 MNHNS, CDR2 SASEGT. The CDR3 extends over 14 amino acids. DNA for the CDR3: TGTGCCAGCAGCGGGACAGGGGCGACCTACGAGCAGTACTTC. It codes for CASSGTGATYEQYF.

This clonotype appeared a few times. This chain joins TRBV6-1 and TRBJ2-5, with 9 nucleotides matching TRBD1. Germline-derived CDR1 and CDR2 are MNHNS and SASEGT. The trim removed 5 bases at V and 5 bases at J, leaving 6 bases unmatched. CDR3 length: 14 amino acids. CDR3 nucleotide sequence: TGTGCCAGCAGTCATTCCGACAGGGGGGAGACCCAGTACTTC. Translating it yields CASSHSDRGETQYF.

The rearrangement uses TRBV6-1 and TRBJ1-1, with D possibly TRBD1 on 5 matching bases. The V gene lost 3 bases and the J gene lost 8 bases, with 19 bases spanning the gap. There are 15 residues in the CDR3. Germline V gene lookup returns CDR1 MNHNS and CDR2 SASEGT. Here the CDR3 DNA reads TGTGCCAGCAGTGAGTTAGCGGACGGTGGGGCCGAAGCTTTCTTT. Translating gives CASSELADGGAEAFF.

The CDR3 reads CASRLSGRRDEQFF. The CDR3 region has the DNA TGTGCCAGCAGACTAAGCGGGAGGAGGGATGAGCAGTTCTTC. V usage is TRBV7-9 and J usage is TRBJ2-1; the match to TRBD2 covers 9 bases. After removal of 6 bases from V and 8 bases from J, the junction contained 8 bases not matched to a gene. The CDR3 sequence is 14 residues long. Germline CDR1 is SEHNR and CDR2 is FQNEAQ (reference sequence).

This clonotype was counted at least ten times. The J gene is TRBJ2-7, the V gene TRBV18; D perhaps matches TRBD1 (7 bases). V shed 3 bases and J shed 0 bases, with 9 bases lying between them. Germline V gives CDR1 KGHSH, CDR2 LQKENI. The CDR3 spans 14 residues. The CDR3 bases are TGTGCCAGCTCACCCCAGGGGGGCTCCTACGAGCAGTACTTC. It translates to CASSPQGGSYEQYF.

The CDR3: CASSYREREKLFF. The CDR3 coding sequence is TGTGCCAGCTCTTACAGGGAGAGAGAAAAACTGTTTTTT. This rearrangement joins TRBV12-3 or TRBV12-4 to TRBJ1-4, with D perhaps TRBD1 (6 bases). The CDR3 sequence is 13 residues long. The V end was cut by 8 bases, the J end by 8 bases, with 15 bases between.

The CDR3 spells CASRVDREARTDTQYF. The CDR3 DNA follows: TGTGCCAGTAGGGTGGACAGGGAAGCCCGAACAGATACGCAGTATTTT. V is TRBV19 and J is TRBJ2-3; TRBD1 aligns across 8 bases. CDR3 length: 16 amino acids. Per germline, CDR1 LNHDA and CDR2 SQIVND (reference sequence). Trimming cost V 6 bases and J 3 bases; bases outside gene matches: 11.

This clonotype was seen ten or more times. This chain joins TRBV20-1 and TRBJ1-5; D perhaps matches TRBD1 (5 bases). The ends were cut back, 0 bases at V and 9 bases at J, with 18 bases in the middle. The CDR3 loop spans 15 amino acids. Germline CDR1 DFQATT, CDR2 SNEGSKA (reference sequence). The CDR3 is CSARDRRGGGVPQHF. CDR3 nucleotides: TGCAGTGCTAGAGATCGGCGTGGGGGGGGAGTGCCCCAGCATTTT.